The clone carrying this TCR beta chain was observed many times. The antigen remains unidentified. This record belongs to a study of neurological immune-mediated disorders. TCRdb independently ran MiXCR on the 5' RACE reads; one entry per CDR3 protein. The sample contains about 58,000 distinct CDR3 sequences, about 2.5% of which appear only once. CDR3 length: 14 amino acids. Germline V gives CDR1 GTSNPN, CDR2 SVGIG (reference sequence). Trimming shortened V by 0 bases and J by 4 bases, and 7 bases separated the two germline ends. Whole-study results and caveats: The multiple sclerosis repertoire cluster was not associated with any clinical or MRI feature.

This sequence was found in a middle-aged man with multiple sclerosis. The chain couples TRBV30 to TRBJ1-6, with D uncertain. The specimen was PBMCs. Here the CDR3 reads CAWSVDVYNSPLHF. The CDR3 nucleotides read TGTGCCTGGAGTGTGGATGTTTATAATTCACCCCTCCACTTT.